These 31 T cell receptor beta chains came from one sample sequenced in a study of Ad26.COV2.S vaccination and SARS-CoV-2 variants. Treatment specified: roughly 18 received Ad26.COV2.S at low or high dose, single or two shots; several received placebo; per-sample allocation not given. Samples analyzed were those drawn on day 63 after the first vaccine or placebo injection. Only in-frame clones appear in the TCRdb table, and some are missing; sequencing was by immunoSEQ multiplex PCR. The sample has around 420,000 clones, 88% seen once. Sequencing used peripheral blood, obtained in a trial of Ad26.COV2.S vaccine versus placebo. Receptor source: a person aged 18 to 65 who received the Ad26.COV2.S COVID-19 vaccine or a placebo.

This clone was seen a single time. This chain links TRBV27 with TRBJ2-1, with a tentative D call TRBD1 (7 bases). Per the germline V gene, CDR1 is MNHEY and CDR2 is SMNVEV (reference sequence). The V end lost 2 bases, the J end lost 10 bases, and 12 bases lay between the germline ends. CDR3 size: 13 residues. DNA for the CDR3: TGTGCCAGCAGTTTAGCAGGGGGGACAGAGCAGTTCTTC. Residues: CASSLAGGTEQFF.

The chain recombines TRBV28 with TRBJ1-2, with 9 bases lining up with TRBD1. CDR1 is MDHEN, CDR2 SYDVKM, per germline. The CDR3 consists of 16 residues. V shed 8 bases and J 9 bases; nucleotides not matched to a gene: 19. In DNA form, the CDR3 reads TGTGCCAGCGCTTTAGGGACAGGGAATAGGCAACATCGCTACACCTTC. This encodes CASALGTGNRQHRYTF.

As for this clone: The same CDR3 also results from other DNA sequences found in this sample. The chain couples TRBV7-2 to TRBJ1-1; 8 nucleotides align to TRBD1. Germline V CDR1 and CDR2: SGHTA, FQGNSA. J lost 6 bases, V lost 2 bases, and 5 bases had no gene match. This CDR3 spans 14 amino acids. The CDR3 sequence: CASSLLGQGAEAFF. DNA of the CDR3: TGTGCCAGCAGCTTACTCGGACAGGGCGCTGAAGCTTTCTTT.

This clone was seen just once. The chain joins TRBV5-4 to TRBJ2-1; D possibly uses TRBD1 or TRBD2 (6 bases each). V lost 4 bases and J 9 bases, leaving 20 bases between the germline ends. The CDR3 length is 15 residues. Germline V lookup: CDR1 SGHNT, CDR2 YYREEE (reference sequence). The DNA for the CDR3 is TGTGCCAGCAGCCCCCGGGGGCTAGCTGTACTTGAGCAGTTCTTC. Translated: CASSPRGLAVLEQFF. The full variable domain, its missing parts supplied by reference TRBV5-4 and TRBJ2-1, is ETGVTQSPTHLIKTRGQQVTLRCSSQSGHNTVSWYQQALGQGPQFIFQYYREEENGRGNFPPRFSGLQFPNYSSELNVNALELDDSALYLCASSPRGLAVLEQFFGPGTRLTVL.

The genes are TRBV29-1 and TRBJ2-1, with 8 bases matching TRBD2. J was trimmed by 1 base and V by 4 bases; bases with no gene match: 9. The length of the CDR3 is 16 residues. Looked up from germline, CDR1 is SQVTM and CDR2 is ANQGSEA. Here the CDR3 reads CSVGELAVSSYNEQFF. In DNA form, the CDR3 reads TGCAGCGTTGGAGAACTAGCGGTTTCGTCCTACAATGAGCAGTTCTTC.

This chain joins TRBV4-3 and TRBJ1-4; D may be TRBD1 (5 bases). From germline, CDR1 is LGHNA and CDR2 YSLEER. The CDR3 has 17 residues. The ends were cut back, 0 bases at V and 8 bases at J, with 19 bases in the middle. The CDR3 reads CASSQEKAGGPGEKLFF. The CDR3 coding sequence is TGCGCCAGCAGCCAAGAGAAGGCCGGGGGACCCGGGGAAAAACTGTTTTTT.

V is TRBV18 and J is TRBJ2-1, with TRBD2 matching 10 bases. The V gene's germline CDR1 is KGHSH and CDR2 LQKENI. CDR3 length equals 15 residues. J lost 3 bases, V lost 5 bases, and 4 bases had no gene match. The CDR3 sequence: CASSSVAGGYNEQFF. The CDR3 DNA follows: TGTGCCAGCTCATCTGTAGCGGGGGGCTACAATGAGCAGTTCTTC.

In regard to this clone: This sample also contains other DNA sequences that code for the same CDR3. V is TRBV30 and J is TRBJ1-5; TRBD1 matches 7 bases. The trim removed 3 bases at V and 5 bases at J, leaving 4 bases unmatched. CDR1 GTSNPN and CDR2 SVGIG come from the germline V gene (reference sequence). The CDR3 spans 13 residues. CDR3 region: CAWSGQGDQPQHF. CDR3 in DNA: TGTGCCTGGAGCGGTCAGGGGGATCAGCCCCAGCATTTT.

The rearrangement uses TRBV9 and TRBJ1-6; D call uncertain. The CDR3 covers 12 residues. The V gene's germline CDR1 is SGDLS and CDR2 YYNGEE. The germline V and J ends were trimmed by 2 bases and 7 bases, with 4 bases remaining between them. The DNA of the CDR3 is TGTGCCAGCAGCGTTTACAATTCACCCCTCCACTTT. It translates to CASSVYNSPLHF.

J is TRBJ2-1 and V is TRBV19, with no clear D. Germline CDR1 LNHDA, CDR2 SQIVND (reference sequence). V was clipped by 5 bases and J by 9 bases, with 11 bases between them. The CDR3 is 12 residues long. The CDR3 spells CASSSIQGEQFF. The CDR3 DNA sequence: TGTGCCAGTAGTTCAATTCAAGGTGAGCAGTTCTTC.

This chain joins TRBV7-2 and TRBJ1-1; maybe TRBD1 (5 bases). Trimming removed 4 bases from V and 7 bases from J, with 19 bases in between. Germline lookup yields CDR1 SGHTA and CDR2 FQGNSA. The CDR3 is 15 amino acids. CDR3 in DNA: TGTGCCAGCAGCTCCGACGGGACGGGCCGTAATGAAGCTTTCTTT. Translating gives CASSSDGTGRNEAFF.

The CDR3 DNA sequence: TGTGCCAGCAGCCCAACAGGCTGGGCGTCGGAGACCCAGTACTTC. The encoded protein is CASSPTGWASETQYF. This chain joins TRBV7-9 and TRBJ2-5, with D possibly TRBD1 on 5 matching bases. This CDR3 contains 15 residues. V was shortened by 5 bases and J by 5 bases, with 18 bases between the two germline ends. From germline, CDR1 is SEHNR and CDR2 FQNEAQ (reference sequence).

This clone showed up just once. One end of the junction is discordant with germline, which a read error may explain. The chain uses TRBV11-1 and TRBJ2-3; D might be TRBD2 (7 bases). This CDR3 has 14 amino acids. Germline assignment: CDR1 SGHAT and CDR2 FQDESV (reference sequence). The CDR3 reads CASNLGGGADTQYF. The CDR3 DNA reads TGTGCCAGCAACTTAGGGGGGGGAGCAGATACGCAGTATTTT.

The chain links TRBV7-8 to TRBJ2-5; tentatively, D is TRBD1 or TRBD2 (5 bases each). Looked up from germline, CDR1 is SGHVS and CDR2 is FQNEAQ. This CDR3 region has 14 residues. V gave up 5 bases and J gave up 0 bases, with 10 bases separating them. CDR3 nucleotides: TGTGCCAGCAGCCTGGGACCCTACCAAGAGACCCAGTACTTC. Translated: CASSLGPYQETQYF.

The sample holds one count of this clone. V usage is TRBV2 and J usage is TRBJ2-3; tentative D call: TRBD1 (6 bases). The germline V gene has CDR1 SNHLY and CDR2 FYNNEI. Trimming removed 4 bases at V and 2 bases at J, with 13 bases between. The CDR3 is made up of 15 amino acids. Written as DNA, the CDR3 is TGTGCCAGCAGTGTAAAGGACAGCCCCACAGATACGCAGTATTTT. Its protein product is CASSVKDSPTDTQYF.

V gene TRBV19 combines with J gene TRBJ1-6; no definite D call. The CDR3 covers 15 residues. Germline V CDR1 and CDR2: LNHDA, SQIVND (reference sequence). CDR3 sequence (DNA): TGTGCTAGCGCACGGGATCTCTCCTATAATTCACCCCTCCACTTT. Translating it yields CASARDLSYNSPLHF.

Note on this clone: The junction departs from germline at one end; a sequencing error may be responsible. V usage is TRBV19 and J usage is TRBJ2-1; D unclear. Germline V CDR1 and CDR2: LNHDA, SQIVND (reference sequence). This CDR3 has 12 residues. The CDR3 DNA reads TGTGCCAGTAGTATAGATCGGTTCGGGTGGGTCTTC. This sequence encodes CASSIDRFGWVF.

The chain is built from TRBV24-1 and TRBJ2-5; no firm D call. CDR3 length equals 15 residues. Germline CDR1 and CDR2: KGHDR and SFDVKD. V was shortened by 7 bases and J by 1 base, with 15 bases between the two germline ends. The CDR3 here is CATSRALGRQETQYF. CDR3 bases: TGTGCCACCAGCCGGGCTTTAGGGCGCCAAGAGACCCAGTACTTC.

This clone was found many times. The chain combines TRBV2 with TRBJ1-1; D is unclear. Trimming took off 4 bases at V and 3 bases at J, with 18 bases between the two ends. This CDR3 has 16 amino acids. Germline V gives CDR1 SNHLY, CDR2 FYNNEI. The chain's CDR3 is CASSAFPNWRDTEAFF. As DNA, the CDR3 is TGTGCCAGCAGTGCCTTCCCCAATTGGCGGGACACTGAAGCTTTCTTT.

The CDR3, as DNA: TGTGCCAGCAGTGTAGGGAGGCCCGAGAGCAATCAGCCCCAGCATTTT. Translation: CASSVGRPESNQPQHF. This chain joins TRBV6-1 and TRBJ1-5; no firm D call. The CDR3 length is 16 residues. Germline V gives CDR1 MNHNS, CDR2 SASEGT. Trimming stripped 4 bases from V and 1 base from J, with 14 bases between.

This clone was counted once. The chain is built from TRBV27 and TRBJ2-1, with D unclear. From germline, CDR1 is MNHEY and CDR2 SMNVEV (reference sequence). Trimming took off 6 bases at V and 3 bases at J, with 12 bases between the two ends. The CDR3 consists of 14 residues. The CDR3, as DNA: TGTGCCAGCAGAACGCCATTTCACTACAATGAGCAGTTCTTC. Amino acids: CASRTPFHYNEQFF.

The chain joins TRBV24-1 to TRBJ2-5; TRBD1 agrees at 8 bases. The CDR3 has 15 residues. Germline V CDR1 and CDR2: KGHDR, SFDVKD. V lost 4 bases, J lost 4 bases, and 7 bases stayed unmatched. CDR3 DNA sequence: TGTGCCACCAGTGAGCCCAGACAGGGGCGAGAGACCCAGTACTTC. It codes for CATSEPRQGRETQYF.

The chain employs TRBV28 and TRBJ1-2, with TRBD1 identical over 10 bases. CDR1 is MDHEN, CDR2 SYDVKM, per germline. The V and J ends lost 4 bases and 1 base, in that order; junction bases with no gene match: 15. The CDR3 sequence is 19 residues long. The CDR3 DNA follows: TGTGCCAGCAGTTCCCCTTCCGGGACAGGGGAAGTGGGTAACTATGGCTACACCTTC. Translated: CASSSPSGTGEVGNYGYTF.

The gene calls are TRBV5-4 and TRBJ2-1; possibly TRBD2 for D (7 bases). Between the trimmed V and J ends, which lost 3 bases and 9 bases, there was a span of 22 bases. CDR1 SGHNT and CDR2 YYREEE come from the germline V gene (reference sequence). The CDR3 is made up of 16 amino acids. The CDR3 DNA sequence: TGTGCCAGCAGCTGGGGGGGGGCTACTAAAACCGGTGAGCAGTTCTTC. Amino acids: CASSWGGATKTGEQFF.

As concerns this clone: Other DNA sequences from this sample encode an identical CDR3 as well. The gene calls are TRBV7-2 and TRBJ2-5, with a tentative D call TRBD1 (6 bases). There are 14 residues in the CDR3. Germline loops: CDR1 SGHTA, CDR2 FQGNSA. With 0 bases removed from V and 1 base from J, the gap between germline ends came to 6 bases. CDR3 sequence: CASSLAGAQETQYF. The CDR3 nucleotides read TGTGCCAGCAGCTTAGCGGGGGCCCAAGAGACCCAGTACTTC.

J is TRBJ2-1 and V is TRBV12-3 or TRBV12-4, with D uncertain. Trimming pared 4 bases from V and 3 bases from J, leaving 7 bases between. The CDR3 has 13 residues. Here the CDR3 DNA reads TGTGCCAGCAGTTCAAGCAGCTACAATGAGCAGTTCTTC. It codes for CASSSSSYNEQFF.

This clone was recorded only once. The chain combines TRBV2 with TRBJ2-1; either TRBD1 or TRBD2 may supply D (5 bases each). The CDR3 has 14 residues. V was cut by 5 bases and J by 6 bases, with 14 bases left in between. The germline CDR1 and CDR2 sequences are SNHLY and FYNNEI. CDR3 sequence: CASSQNRDGNEQFF. In DNA, the CDR3 is TGTGCCAGCAGTCAGAACCGGGACGGCAATGAGCAGTTCTTC.

This chain links TRBV20-1 with TRBJ2-3, with a tentative D call TRBD2 (6 bases). In germline, CDR1 is DFQATT, CDR2 SNEGSKA (reference sequence). The CDR3 is 11 amino acids. The V end was cut by 5 bases, the J end by 8 bases, with 11 bases between. In DNA form, the CDR3 reads TGCAGTGCTGGGGACGGGGGTACGCAGTATTTT. This translates into CSAGDGGTQYF.

The rearrangement uses TRBV10-1 and TRBJ2-1; D unresolved. Trimming stripped 6 bases from V and 8 bases from J, with 23 bases between. The CDR3 covers 16 residues. Per germline, CDR1 WNHNN and CDR2 SYGVQD (reference sequence). CDR3 in DNA: TGCGCCAGCAGCGATTCAACCGTCACGGGTGAGGATGAGCAGTTCTTC. Its protein product is CASSDSTVTGEDEQFF.

The chain joins TRBV7-9 to TRBJ2-5; D might be TRBD2 (7 bases). V lost 5 bases to trimming and J lost 3 bases, with 19 bases between them. CDR3 length equals 16 residues. Germline loops: CDR1 SEHNR, CDR2 FQNEAQ (reference sequence). The CDR3 DNA follows: TGTGCCAGCAGCACGTCACTACAGGGAGGGGAAGAGACCCAGTACTTC. Amino acids: CASSTSLQGGEETQYF.

The chain couples TRBV7-2 to TRBJ2-3; D is perhaps TRBD2 (5 bases). The CDR3 consists of 15 residues. Trimming removed 5 bases from V and 3 bases from J, with 15 bases in between. CDR1 is SGHTA and CDR2 is FQGNSA in the germline V gene. CDR3 region: CASSAFGERTDTQYF. CDR3 nucleotide sequence: TGTGCCAGCAGCGCCTTTGGGGAGAGGACAGATACGCAGTATTTT.